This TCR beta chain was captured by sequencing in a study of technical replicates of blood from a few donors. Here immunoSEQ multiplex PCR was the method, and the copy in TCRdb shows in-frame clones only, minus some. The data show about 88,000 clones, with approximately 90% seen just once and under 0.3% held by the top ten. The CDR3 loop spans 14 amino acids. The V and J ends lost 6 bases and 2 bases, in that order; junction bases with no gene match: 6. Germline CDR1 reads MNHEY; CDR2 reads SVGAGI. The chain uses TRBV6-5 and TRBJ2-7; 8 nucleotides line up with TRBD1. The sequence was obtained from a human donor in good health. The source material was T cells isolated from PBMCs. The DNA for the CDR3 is TGTGCCAGCAGACAGGGGGTCGGGGCCTACGAGCAGTACTTC. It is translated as CASRQGVGAYEQYF.